Each of the 4 T cell receptor beta chains below was sequenced from the same sample in a study of T-cell memory formation after mild COVID-19. Via MiXCR, TCRdb re-called the 5' RACE reads, giving one row per CDR3 protein. Of 300,000 to 400,000 distinct CDR3 sequences in the sample, around 28% were seen once. Sequences were obtained from PBMCs or a T cell subset sorted from them (not recorded which). The receptors originated from an adult woman who had mild COVID-19 (a few samples of this study predate the infection). Cell type and time point are not known.

This clonotype was seen more than once but under ten times. V usage is TRBV20-1 and J usage is TRBJ1-1, with 7 positions matching TRBD1. CDR3 size: 14 residues. In germline, CDR1 is DFQATT, CDR2 SNEGSKA (reference sequence). V lost 3 bases to trimming and J lost 6 bases; unmatched junction nucleotides: 10. The DNA of the CDR3 is TGCAGTGCTAGGGCTCCGGGACAGCTATCTGAAGCTTTCTTT. It yields the protein CSARAPGQLSEAFF.

This clonotype was seen a few times. The V call is TRBV20-1, the J call TRBJ1-1, with TRBD1 matching 7 bases. The CDR3 is made up of 12 amino acids. V gave up 6 bases and J gave up 7 bases; unmatched junction bases: 8. CDR1 and CDR2 (germline): DFQATT, SNEGSKA (reference sequence). Here the CDR3 DNA reads TGCAGTGCCCCCAGGGGGACAGTTGAAGCTTTCTTT. It yields the protein CSAPRGTVEAFF.

This clonotype was seen only a few times. This chain uses TRBV5-1 with TRBJ2-7; 8 nucleotides match TRBD1. V lost 5 bases, J lost 0 bases, and 7 bases stayed unmatched. The germline V gene has CDR1 SGHRS and CDR2 YFSETQ. The CDR3 has 15 amino acids. The CDR3 here is CASRLDRGASYEQYF. The CDR3 DNA sequence: TGCGCCAGCAGACTCGACAGGGGCGCCTCCTACGAGCAGTACTTC.

CDR3 in amino acids: CASSEGPHEIGREKLFF. The CDR3, as DNA: TGTGCCAGCAGTGAAGGGCCCCATGAGATCGGTCGCGAAAAACTGTTTTTT. The genes are TRBV2 and TRBJ1-4; no definite D call. Trimming stripped 1 base from V and 8 bases from J, with 20 bases between. Germline CDR1 is SNHLY and CDR2 is FYNNEI. The CDR3 runs 17 residues.